This TCR beta chain was recovered during a study of beta chain features in type 1 diabetes. Broader study findings: People with Type 1 diabetes carried modestly yet significantly shorter TCRB CDR3s in all four CD4+ subsets.

Cell sorting via CD45RO/CCR7/CD25/CD127/CD95/CD27 was performed to obtain CD4+ naive, central memory, regulatory and stem cell-like memory cells. Expressed TCRB transcripts were sequenced because the isolated RNA had all been reverse transcribed beforehand. The method was immunoSEQ multiplex PCR; TCRdb's version includes in-frame clones alone and lacks a portion of them. The repertoire holds about 660,000 clones, about 14% seen once, with 0.035% to 0.04% in the top ten. Germline V gene lookup returns CDR1 SEHNR and CDR2 FQNEAQ (reference sequence). This CDR3 region has 14 residues. Trimming removed 5 bases from V and 7 bases from J, with 15 bases in between. This clone was recorded a few times. Its antigen is still unknown.

This receptor was taken from a man aged 18 to 30 with type 1 diabetes. Sequenced sample: naive CD4+ T cells from blood. The gene calls are TRBV7-9 and TRBJ1-5; D not certain. The CDR3 reads CASSPGEGRQPQHF. In DNA, the CDR3 is TGTGCCAGCAGCCCCGGGGAGGGAAGGCAGCCCCAGCATTTT.